This entry is about one T cell receptor beta chain. Researchers ran the PCR with 60 Vbeta and 13 Jbeta primers. Profiled with immunoSEQ multiplex PCR; TCRdb holds only in-frame clones, not every one. Here the sample spans around 120,000 clones, about 71% being singletons. The CDR3 covers 16 residues. Trimming shortened V by 0 bases and J by 0 bases, and 10 bases separated the two germline ends. Looked up from germline, CDR1 is SGDLS and CDR2 is YYNGEE. The data stem from a study of cytomegalovirus exposure and HLA in healthy donors. This clonotype was sampled from an older woman in good health and CMV-seropositive. Sequences were obtained from PBMCs. The V gene is TRBV9, the J gene TRBJ1-3; maybe TRBD1 (6 bases). CDR3 region: CASSVGQGPSGNTIYF. The CDR3, as DNA: TGTGCCAGCAGCGTAGGTCAGGGGCCCTCTGGAAACACCATATATTTT.